This T cell receptor beta chain derives from a study of tumor-infiltrating lymphocytes in primary liver carcinoma. Turning to this clonotype: Its ends do not fully match the called genes, so a read error is possible.

A primer matching the constant region was used to make TCR beta cDNA from 500 to 650 ng of total RNA. It was through three nested multiplex PCR rounds of slightly modified ARM-PCR that TCR beta libraries arose. For around 11 cycles apiece, the opening two PCR rounds ran with TRBV1-TRBV30 forward primers and a C-beta reverse primer. TCRdb called the multiplex PCR reads again in MiXCR, with one record for every CDR3 protein. The sample holds 100,000 or so distinct CDR3 sequences; around three quarters are singletons and the top ten take 9.5%. Co-extraction of RNA and DNA was performed on roughly 17-32 mg of unsorted bulk tissue. The CDR3 is 17 amino acids. The germline V gene encodes CDR1 SGHAT and CDR2 FQNNGV.

This sequence originates from a woman in her sixties or seventies with primary liver carcinoma and hepatitis B virus infection. The sample comprised liver tumor tissue from sampling region 5. Subset meaning: tumor region T5, tumor centre. The V and J genes are TRBV11-2 and TRBJ1-2; the D gene is possibly TRBD1 (5 bases). The CDR3 sequence: CASSLDLIRALRYGYTF. The CDR3 nucleotides are TGTGCCAGCAGCTTAGATCTGATCAGGGCGCTACGCTATGGCTACACTTTC.